This T cell receptor beta chain is from a study of blood T cell repertoires in COVID-19. Background on the study: From the United States, Italy and Spain came samples of acute and convalescent COVID-19.

V lost 5 bases, J lost 2 bases, and 9 bases stayed unmatched. The CDR3 extends over 17 amino acids. Germline CDR1 and CDR2: SNHLY and FYNNEI. Per the original data handling: Reference gene primers were amplified, and this amplification served to estimate nucleated cell counts. The protocol was immunoSEQ multiplex PCR, while the TCRdb copy is restricted to in-frame clones and leaves out a portion. That table supplies the V and J calls and clone size; D and trimming were determined from the DNA. This sample carries more than 150,000 clones, around 87% of them seen once, and the ten largest clones take around 2.7%.

This clonotype was obtained from a man aged 35 to 55 with active or convalescent COVID-19. Sequenced sample: peripheral blood. The V call is TRBV2, the J call TRBJ2-7; 13 bases are a match to TRBD2. CDR3 residues: CASSQFRTSGGAYEQYF. CDR3 bases: TGTGCCAGCAGTCAATTCCGGACTAGCGGGGGAGCCTACGAGCAGTACTTC.